This T cell receptor beta chain was recovered during a study of CD8+CD57+ T cells in acquired aplastic anemia. Previously, flow cytometry had revealed CD8+CD57+ cell expansion in the patients chosen for sequencing. Using genomic DNA as the template, TCR beta VDJ and CDR3 profiling was carried out. Each CDR3 protein is one row after TCRdb ran MiXCR on the reads. The data hold around 500,000 distinct CDR3 sequences, with less than 35% observed a single time. This CDR3 region has 12 residues. The V end lost 6 bases, the J end lost 7 bases, and 15 bases lay between the germline ends. Germline V CDR1 and CDR2: SQVTM, ANQGSEA. This clonotype was recorded at least ten times.

The receptor's source is a human donor with aplastic anemia. The sequenced sample consisted of sorted CD4+, CD8+, or CD8+CD57+ T cells (not recorded which) from PBMCs. The genes are TRBV29-1 and TRBJ1-1, with D possibly matching TRBD1 (5 bases). The CDR3 is CSVVRGGDEAFF. The DNA of the CDR3 is TGCAGCGTAGTTAGGGGCGGCGATGAAGCTTTCTTT. The complete variable domain, with remaining parts taken from reference TRBV29-1 and TRBJ1-1, reads SAVISQKPSRDICQRGTSLTIQCQVDSQVTMMFWYRQQPGQSLTLIATANQGSEATYESGFVIDKFPISRPNLTFSTLTVSNMSPEDSSIYLCSVVRGGDEAFFGQGTRLTVV.